The 17 T cell receptor beta chains given below trace back to one sample, sequenced in a study of shared clonotypes between healthy human individuals. Produced via immunoSEQ multiplex PCR; TCRdb's table is partial and in-frame only. The sample shows 150,000 to 200,000 clones, approximately 62% of them seen only once. The sample consisted of memory CD4+ T cells sorted from blood. Subset described: CD45RA-negative fraction. The receptor source for this set is a man between 25 and 39 years old in good health.

This chain joins TRBV28 and TRBJ1-5, with D possibly matching TRBD1 (5 bases). The CDR3 spans 15 residues. Germline CDR1 and CDR2: MDHEN and SYDVKM. Trimming pared 6 bases from V and 4 bases from J, leaving 16 bases between. The CDR3 DNA follows: TGTGCCAGCAGATACAGCTTCGCAGGGAATCAGCCCCAGCATTTT. Its translation is CASRYSFAGNQPQHF.

The V gene is TRBV5-1, the J gene TRBJ2-7; TRBD2 is a possible D gene (6 bases). The CDR3 length is 15 residues. With 0 bases removed from V and 5 bases from J, the gap between germline ends came to 15 bases. Germline CDR1 reads SGHRS; CDR2 reads YFSETQ. The CDR3 reads CASSLGGGKVDEQYF. The CDR3 DNA is TGCGCCAGCAGCTTGGGAGGAGGGAAGGTCGACGAGCAGTACTTC.

As regards this clone: The germline gene is not matched at one end of the junction; a read error may be the cause. The rearrangement links TRBV7-2 to TRBJ2-5; 11 positions agree with TRBD2. Germline V gene lookup returns CDR1 SGHTA and CDR2 FQGNSA. The CDR3 sequence is 13 residues long. This chain's CDR3 is CASRLAGGDSQYF. In DNA, the CDR3 is TGTGCCAGCAGATTAGCGGGAGGGGATTCCCAGTACTTC.

J is TRBJ2-3 and V is TRBV10-3; 7 bases are a match to TRBD2. The V segment lost 8 bases and the J segment 2 bases; nucleotides outside the gene matches: 4. Germline loops: CDR1 ENHRY, CDR2 SYGVKD. The CDR3 loop spans 13 amino acids. CDR3 sequence reads: CAIQRDNTDTQYF. CDR3 DNA: TGTGCCATCCAGCGGGATAACACAGATACGCAGTATTTT.

The chain joins TRBV7-8 to TRBJ1-1; D is unclear. The CDR3 covers 13 residues. The V gene lost 3 bases and the J gene lost 4 bases, with 9 bases spanning the gap. The germline CDR1 and CDR2 sequences are SGHVS and FQNEAQ. CDR3 in amino acids: CASSFSVSTEAFF. CDR3 DNA sequence: TGTGCCAGCAGCTTTAGTGTCAGCACTGAAGCTTTCTTT. The complete variable domain, with remaining parts taken from reference TRBV7-8 and TRBJ1-1, reads GAGVSQSPRYKVAKRGQDVALRCDPISGHVSLFWYQQALGQGPEFLTYFQNEAQLDKSGLPSDRFFAERPEGSVSTLKIQRTQQEDSAVYLCASSFSVSTEAFFGQGTRLTVV.

The V call is TRBV29-1, the J call TRBJ1-1; D possibly corresponds to TRBD1 (5 bases). Per germline, CDR1 SQVTM and CDR2 ANQGSEA. The CDR3 runs 16 residues. Trimming removed 0 bases from V and 5 bases from J, with 19 bases in between. CDR3 coding DNA: TGCAGCGTTGAAGATTACTTGGCAGGGAAGGGAACTGAAGCTTTCTTT. This codes for CSVEDYLAGKGTEAFF.

The chain uses TRBV21-1 and TRBJ2-7. TRBV21-1 is described as a pseudogene. This CDR3 region has 15 residues. The CDR3 is CASSKASDGSYEQYF. The CDR3 DNA is TGTGCCAGCAGCAAAGCATCTGACGGATCCTACGAGCAGTACTTC.

The genes are TRBV11-2 and TRBJ2-7, with D possibly being TRBD1 (5 bases). The V and J ends lost 5 bases and 7 bases respectively, with 21 bases between them. The CDR3 totals 15 residues. Germline CDR1 is SGHAT and CDR2 is FQNNGV. CDR3 residues: CASSQEPSMGQEQYF. In DNA, the CDR3 is TGTGCCAGCAGCCAAGAGCCCTCCATGGGGCAGGAGCAGTACTTC. Together with reference TRBV11-2 and TRBJ2-7, the CDR3 gives the full variable domain: EAGVAQSPRYKIIEKRQSVAFWCNPISGHATLYWYQQILGQGPKLLIQFQNNGVVDDSQLPKDRFSAERLKGVDSTLKIQPAKLEDSAVYLCASSQEPSMGQEQYFGPGTRLTVT.

The chain uses TRBV6-1 and TRBJ2-1; a possible D gene is TRBD2 (6 bases). The CDR3 consists of 14 residues. Trimming shortened V by 6 bases and J by 1 base, and 10 bases separated the two germline ends. CDR1 and CDR2 (germline): MNHNS, SASEGT. This chain's CDR3 is CASSGSGSYNEQFF. CDR3 bases: TGTGCCAGCAGCGGGAGTGGTTCCTACAATGAGCAGTTCTTC.

A single count supports this clone. V and J are TRBV6-5 and TRBJ2-5; 7 positions agree with TRBD1. Losses at the gene ends were 7 bases for V and 4 bases for J; bases not matched to a gene: 12. This CDR3 is 15 amino acids long. CDR1 MNHEY and CDR2 SVGAGI come from the germline V gene. CDR3 coding DNA: TGTGCCAGCAAGTGGCAGGGGGTAGAGTTAGAGACCCAGTACTTC. Translation: CASKWQGVELETQYF.

The rearrangement uses TRBV9 and TRBJ2-1, with 9 positions matching TRBD2. CDR1 is SGDLS and CDR2 is YYNGEE in the germline V gene. The CDR3 runs 16 residues. The V segment lost 4 bases and the J segment 6 bases; nucleotides outside the gene matches: 11. In DNA, the CDR3 is TGTGCCAGCAGCCCGAATCTAGCGGGATTTATCAATGAGCAGTTCTTC. The encoded protein is CASSPNLAGFINEQFF.

The chain employs TRBV7-8 and TRBJ2-2, with 13 bases that match TRBD2. Germline loops: CDR1 SGHVS, CDR2 FQNEAQ. This CDR3 has 17 amino acids. V was clipped by 4 bases and J by 4 bases; unmatched bases: 6. The CDR3 loop reads CASSSPGLAGFTGELFF. The CDR3 bases are TGTGCCAGCAGCTCACCGGGACTAGCGGGATTCACCGGGGAGCTGTTTTTT.

The chain has TRBV4-1 and TRBJ1-2; no definite D call. CDR1 and CDR2 from the germline V gene are MGHRA and YSYEKL. This CDR3 region has 15 residues. The ends were cut back, 0 bases at V and 4 bases at J, with 12 bases in the middle. CDR3 region: CASSQDLDRSYGYTF. CDR3 bases: TGCGCCAGCAGCCAAGATTTAGACCGATCCTATGGCTACACCTTC.

Notes on this clone: This may come from a read error, since a much larger clone is one base off. The chain couples TRBV7-8 to TRBJ2-1; D gene ambiguous. V lost 5 bases, J lost 0 bases, and 14 bases lay in between. The CDR3 length is 16 residues. Germline loops: CDR1 SGHVS, CDR2 FQNEAQ. The CDR3 region has the DNA TGTGCCAGCAGCCTATTAGAGGCGACCTCCTACAATGAGCAGTTCTTC. Protein: CASSLLEATSYNEQFF. The full variable domain, rest sourced from reference TRBV7-8 and TRBJ2-1, is GAGVSQSPRYKVAKRGQDVALRCDPISGHVSLFWYQQALGQGPEFLTYFQNEAQLDKSGLPSDRFFAERPEGSVSTLKIQRTQQEDSAVYLCASSLLEATSYNEQFFGPGTRLTVL.

This rearrangement joins TRBV5-5 to TRBJ2-6; the D is unclear. The CDR3 is 15 residues long. CDR1 is SGHKS, CDR2 YYEKEE, per germline (reference sequence). V lost 5 bases, J lost 0 bases, and 9 bases lay in between. The CDR3 sequence is CASRQISSGANVLTF. CDR3 coding DNA: TGTGCCAGCAGGCAAATTTCCTCTGGGGCCAACGTCCTGACTTTC.

The chain uses TRBV29-1 and TRBJ2-7; TRBD1 agrees at 8 bases. V was clipped by 4 bases and J by 2 bases; unmatched bases: 10. CDR1 SQVTM and CDR2 ANQGSEA come from the germline V gene. The CDR3 has 15 amino acids. For the CDR3, the DNA is TGCAGCGTTGTATCCAGGGGGCGCGTTCCCTACGAGCAGTACTTC. Amino acid sequence: CSVVSRGRVPYEQYF.

The chain uses TRBV7-2 and TRBJ2-1; 10 bases align to TRBD2. The CDR3 consists of 18 residues. Trimming at V came to 5 bases and at J to 0 bases, leaving 10 bases not matched to a gene. Germline CDR1 reads SGHTA; CDR2 reads FQGNSA. The CDR3: CASSLRRTSGYSYNEQFF. The CDR3 DNA reads TGTGCCAGCAGCCTTAGACGGACTAGCGGATACTCCTACAATGAGCAGTTCTTC. The variable domain in full, with the rest retrieved from reference TRBV7-2 and TRBJ2-1, is GAGVSQSPSNKVTEKGKDVELRCDPISGHTALYWYRQSLGQGLEFLIYFQGNSAPDKSGLPSDRFSAERTGGSVSTLTIQRTQQEDSAVYLCASSLRRTSGYSYNEQFFGPGTRLTVL.